In its sample, the clone carrying this T cell receptor (beta chain) was seen a few times. Its target is not known. The data were obtained in a study of TIL therapy for anti-PD-1-resistant metastatic lung cancer. Background on the study: Most patients had lung adenocarcinoma; several tumors were EGFR-mutant, two ALK-rearranged; half smoked currently or formerly.

The immunoSEQ assay was v3. TCRdb keeps only in-frame clones here, not all; method: immunoSEQ multiplex PCR. The repertoire holds about 60,000 clones, with about 69% as singletons. This CDR3 region has 14 residues. Germline-derived CDR1 and CDR2 are MNHNS and SASEGT. V was shortened by 1 base and J by 4 bases, with 10 bases between the two germline ends. Study results and caveats: This highly selected cohort may not generalize to typical lung cancer patients.

Time point defined: pre-treatment sample, taken before nivolumab and TIL therapy. The rearrangement uses TRBV6-1 and TRBJ1-2, with D possibly TRBD1 on 5 matching bases. Sequences were derived from blood, sampled at baseline. This clonotype was obtained from a person between 25 and 80 years old with non-small cell lung cancer. CDR3 in DNA: TGTGCCAGCAGTGAAGGAACAGGACCCTATGGCTACACCTTC. Protein sequence: CASSEGTGPYGYTF.